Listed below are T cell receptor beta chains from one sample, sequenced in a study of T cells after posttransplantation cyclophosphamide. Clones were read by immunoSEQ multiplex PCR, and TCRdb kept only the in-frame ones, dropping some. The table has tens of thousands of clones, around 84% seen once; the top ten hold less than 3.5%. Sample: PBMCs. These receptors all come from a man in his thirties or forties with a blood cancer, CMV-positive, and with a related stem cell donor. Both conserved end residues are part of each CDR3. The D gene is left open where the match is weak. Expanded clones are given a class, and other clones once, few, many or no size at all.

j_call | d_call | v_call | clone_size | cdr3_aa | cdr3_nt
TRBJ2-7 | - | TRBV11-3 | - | CASSFTGFHEQYF | TGTGCCAGCAGCTTTACAGGGTTTCACGAGCAGTACTTC
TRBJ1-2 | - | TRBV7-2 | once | CASSLHPQIYGYTF | TGTGCCAGCAGCCTCCACCCCCAGATCTATGGCTACACCTTC
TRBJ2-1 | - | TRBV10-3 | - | CAISALRENGYNEQFF | TGTGCCATCAGTGCGCTGAGGGAGAACGGCTACAATGAGCAGTTCTTC
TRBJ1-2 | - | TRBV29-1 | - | CSVQTGNGYTF | TGCAGCGTACAAACAGGGAATGGCTACACCTTC
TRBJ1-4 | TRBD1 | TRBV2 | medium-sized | CASRGQGGREKLFF | TGTGCCAGCAGGGGACAGGGCGGGAGGGAAAAACTGTTTTTT
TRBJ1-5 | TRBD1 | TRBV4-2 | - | CASSAGQGSHQPQHF | TGTGCCAGCAGCGCGGGACAGGGATCCCATCAGCCCCAGCATTTT
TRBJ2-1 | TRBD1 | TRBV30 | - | CAWDRDYNEQFF | TGTGCCTGGGACAGGGACTACAATGAGCAGTTCTTC
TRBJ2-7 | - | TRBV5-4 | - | CASSLGPRDYEQYF | TGTGCCAGCAGCTTGGGCCCGAGAGACTACGAGCAGTACTTC
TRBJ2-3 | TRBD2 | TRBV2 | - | CASTLAGVSDTQYF | TGTGCCAGCACACTAGCGGGAGTCTCAGATACGCAGTATTTT
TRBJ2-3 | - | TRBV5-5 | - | CASSFSASSTDTQYF | TGTGCCAGCAGCTTTAGTGCCTCGAGCACAGATACGCAGTATTTT
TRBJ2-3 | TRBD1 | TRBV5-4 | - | CASSLRGQLTDTQYF | TGTGCCAGCAGCTTGAGGGGACAGCTCACAGATACGCAGTATTTT
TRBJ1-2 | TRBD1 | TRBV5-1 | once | CASNKGTGDYGYTF | TGCGCCAGCAACAAAGGGACAGGGGATTATGGCTACACCTTC
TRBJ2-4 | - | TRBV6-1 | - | CASRGLIPKNIQYF | TGTGCCAGCAGAGGACTCATCCCCAAAAACATTCAGTACTTC
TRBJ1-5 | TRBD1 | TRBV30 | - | CAWSPLGQGNQPQHF | TGTGCCTGGAGTCCGCTGGGACAGGGCAATCAGCCCCAGCATTTT
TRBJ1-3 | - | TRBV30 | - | CAWSVLGTSSGNTIYF | TGTGCCTGGAGTGTACTGGGCACAAGCTCTGGAAACACCATATATTTT
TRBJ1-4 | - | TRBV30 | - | CAWSGWQADNEKLFF | TGTGCCTGGAGTGGTTGGCAGGCTGATAATGAAAAACTGTTTTTT
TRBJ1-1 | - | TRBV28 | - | CAAAGVTLIGGAFF | TGTGCCGCGGCGGGGGTTACCCTTATAGGTGGAGCTTTCTTT
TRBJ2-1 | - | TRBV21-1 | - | CASSSNRGAYNEQFF | TGTGCCAGCAGCTCAAACAGGGGGGCCTACAATGAGCAGTTCTTC